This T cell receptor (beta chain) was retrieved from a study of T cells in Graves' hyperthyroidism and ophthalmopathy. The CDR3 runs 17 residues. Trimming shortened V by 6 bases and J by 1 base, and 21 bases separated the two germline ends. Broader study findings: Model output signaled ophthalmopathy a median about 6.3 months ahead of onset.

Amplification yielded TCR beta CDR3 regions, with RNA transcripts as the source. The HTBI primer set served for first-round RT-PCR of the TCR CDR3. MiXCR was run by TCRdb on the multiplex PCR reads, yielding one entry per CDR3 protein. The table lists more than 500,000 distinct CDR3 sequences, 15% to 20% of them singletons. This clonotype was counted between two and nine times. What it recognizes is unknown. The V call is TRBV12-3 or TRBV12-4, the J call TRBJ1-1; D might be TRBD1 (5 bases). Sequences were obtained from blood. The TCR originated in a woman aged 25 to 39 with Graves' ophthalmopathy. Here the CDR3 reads CASSPDEGRGGNTEAFF. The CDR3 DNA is TGTGCCAGCAGCCCAGACGAGGGGAGGGGAGGGAACACTGAAGCTTTCTTT.